This T cell receptor (beta chain) was retrieved from a study of blood T cell repertoires in COVID-19. About the study: Acute and convalescent COVID-19 specimens originated in the United States, Italy and Spain. From T cells, B-cell-depleted T cells, or PBMCs came the material, which was cDNA or gDNA.

The trim removed 5 bases at V and 3 bases at J, leaving 12 bases unmatched. The CDR3 totals 17 residues. Germline CDR1 LNHDA, CDR2 SQIVND (reference sequence). Methods used by the authors: Quantification of nucleated cells was approximated via reference gene primer amplification. Sequenced by immunoSEQ multiplex PCR; TCRdb stores in-frame clones only, minus some. The V and J calls and clone size were taken over from that table, and D and trimming were inferred from the DNA. The sample records about 190,000 clones, under 80% being singletons. The receptor's source is a woman between 50 and 59 years old with acute or convalescent COVID-19. Sequenced material: peripheral blood. The chain is built from TRBV19 and TRBJ2-3; TRBD2 agrees at 9 bases. CDR3 in DNA: TGTGCCAGTAGTCCGAACCCGGGACTAGCCTCGACAGATACGCAGTATTTT. Residues: CASSPNPGLASTDTQYF.